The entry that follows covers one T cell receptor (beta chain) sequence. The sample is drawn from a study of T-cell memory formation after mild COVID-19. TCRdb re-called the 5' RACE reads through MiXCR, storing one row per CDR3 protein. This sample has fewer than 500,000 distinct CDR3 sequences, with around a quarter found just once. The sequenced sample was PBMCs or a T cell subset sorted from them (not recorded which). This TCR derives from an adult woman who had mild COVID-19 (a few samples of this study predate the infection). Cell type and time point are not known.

DNA of the CDR3: TGCAGTGCTATAGGAGGGTTTGCTGTGAAGTATGGCTACACCTTC. It specifies CSAIGGFAVKYGYTF. The rearrangement links TRBV20-1 to TRBJ1-2; the D is unclear. V was pared by 4 bases and J by 5 bases, with 20 bases between. The length of the CDR3 is 15 residues. Looked up from germline, CDR1 is DFQATT and CDR2 is SNEGSKA (reference sequence).